Sequencing of this TCR beta chain was carried out in a study of OX40 agonist ivuxolimab in advanced cancers. Overall study results and limits: At doses 0.1 to 3.0 mg/kg, CD4+ and CD8+ clones expanded. CD8+ T cells were the subset that, on average, had more expanded clones than CD4+. Antigen specificity was not determined for the expanded peripheral T cells.

Collection of blood occurred at baseline, at cycle 4 day 1, and at cycle 7 day 1. Method: immunoSEQ multiplex PCR; TCRdb's copy keeps in-frame clones and lacks some. The table records approximately 100,000 clones, about 90% of them present only once. This CDR3 comprises 13 residues. Trimming removed 4 bases at V and 9 bases at J, with 13 bases between. The germline V gene has CDR1 SGHTA and CDR2 FQGNSA. As to this clone: Antigen unknown.

The V gene is TRBV7-2, the J gene TRBJ2-1; D tentatively fits TRBD1 or TRBD2 (5 bases each). The TCR was taken from an adult with an advanced solid tumor such as melanoma, head and neck, liver or kidney cancer. The input for sequencing was CD4+ or CD8+ T cells sorted from blood, taken in a trial of the OX40 agonist ivuxolimab. The CDR3 loop is CASSSHEGLEQFF. DNA of the CDR3: TGTGCCAGCAGCTCGCATGAGGGGCTTGAGCAGTTCTTC.